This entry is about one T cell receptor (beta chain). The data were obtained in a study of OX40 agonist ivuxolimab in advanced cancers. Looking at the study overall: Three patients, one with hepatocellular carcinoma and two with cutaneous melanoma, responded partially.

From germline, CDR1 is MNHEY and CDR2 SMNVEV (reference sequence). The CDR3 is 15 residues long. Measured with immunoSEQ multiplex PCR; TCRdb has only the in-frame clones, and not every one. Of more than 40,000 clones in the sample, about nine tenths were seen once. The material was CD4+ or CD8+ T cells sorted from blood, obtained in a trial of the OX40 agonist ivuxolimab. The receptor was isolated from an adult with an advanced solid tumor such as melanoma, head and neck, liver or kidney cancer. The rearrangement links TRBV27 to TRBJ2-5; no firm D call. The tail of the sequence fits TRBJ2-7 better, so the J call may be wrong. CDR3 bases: TGTGCCAGCAGTTTAGTGGGCTTAGGAAGCTACGAGCAGTACTTC. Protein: CASSLVGLGSYEQYF.